The clone carrying this T cell receptor (beta chain) showed up just a few times. This sample is drawn from a study of molecular identifiers for immune sequencing clone quantification. Deletions cut 0 bases from V and 6 bases from J, with 5 bases between. The CDR3 loop spans 13 amino acids. Germline values: CDR1 KGHDR, CDR2 SFDVKD. TCRdb analysed the PCR reads with MiXCR anew, one entry per CDR3 protein. The table shows over 85,000 distinct CDR3 sequences, with 35% occurring only once. This TCR came from a human donor in good health. Some libraries in this study had Jurkat cell RNA spiked in. The sample comprised naive CD8+ T cells from blood, with Jurkat cell RNA spiked in. Noted subset: FACS-sorted CD8+CD4-CCR7+CD45RA+ naive T cells. The chain joins TRBV24-1 to TRBJ2-1; D not resolved. This CDR3 is CATSDLWGNEQFF. CDR3 bases: TGTGCCACCAGTGATTTGTGGGGCAATGAGCAGTTCTTC.